The source of this T cell receptor (beta chain) is a study of response to subunit inactivated influenza vaccine. Points from the study as a whole: The authors offered the suggestion that each seasonal influenza vaccination recruits few new T cells.

TCRdb reanalysed the RT-PCR reads using MiXCR and keeps one entry per CDR3 protein. The data show approximately 570,000 distinct CDR3 sequences, around 8% seen once. Looked up from germline, CDR1 is MNHEY and CDR2 is SVGEGT. Trimming took off 4 bases at V and 0 bases at J, with 14 bases between the two ends. The CDR3 contains 16 residues. This clonotype has only a few counts. No antigen is known for it. The chain employs TRBV6-2 or TRBV6-3 and TRBJ2-3, with D perhaps TRBD2 (6 bases). Specimen: PBMCs from blood, collected around 2 years after vaccination. The sequence derives from a man between 50 and 75 years old who received an inactivated influenza vaccine. The CDR3 DNA reads as TGTGCCAGCAGTTGGAGGGAAGCGGGTAGCACAGATACGCAGTATTTT. It specifies CASSWREAGSTDTQYF.